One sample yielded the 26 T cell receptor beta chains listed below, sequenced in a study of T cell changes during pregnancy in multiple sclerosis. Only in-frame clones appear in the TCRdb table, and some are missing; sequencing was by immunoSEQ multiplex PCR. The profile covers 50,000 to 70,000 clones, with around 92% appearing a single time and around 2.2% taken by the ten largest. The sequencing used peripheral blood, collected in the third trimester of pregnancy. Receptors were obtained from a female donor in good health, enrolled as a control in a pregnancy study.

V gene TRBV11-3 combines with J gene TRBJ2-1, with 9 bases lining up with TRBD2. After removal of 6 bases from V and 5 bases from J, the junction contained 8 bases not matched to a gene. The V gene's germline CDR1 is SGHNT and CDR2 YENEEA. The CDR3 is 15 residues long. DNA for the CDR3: TGTGCCAGCAGTTCCGGGACTAGCAGTAACAATGAGCAGTTCTTC. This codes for CASSSGTSSNNEQFF. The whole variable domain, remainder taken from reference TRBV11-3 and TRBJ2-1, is EAGVVQSPRYKIIEKKQPVAFWCNPISGHNTLYWYLQNLGQGPELLIRYENEEAVDDSQLPKDRFSAERLKGVDSTLKIQPAELGDSAVYLCASSSGTSSNNEQFFGPGTRLTVL.

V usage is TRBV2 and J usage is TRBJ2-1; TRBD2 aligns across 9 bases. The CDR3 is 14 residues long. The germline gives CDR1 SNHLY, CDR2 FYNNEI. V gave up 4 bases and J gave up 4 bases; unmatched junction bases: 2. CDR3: CASSGGGVYNEQFF. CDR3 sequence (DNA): TGTGCCAGCAGTGGCGGGGGGGTGTACAATGAGCAGTTCTTC. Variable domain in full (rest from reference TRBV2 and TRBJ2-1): EPEVTQTPSHQVTQMGQEVILRCVPISNHLYFYWYRQILGQKVEFLVSFYNNEISEKSEIFDDQFSVERPDGSNFTLKIRSTKLEDSAMYFCASSGGGVYNEQFFGPGTRLTVL.

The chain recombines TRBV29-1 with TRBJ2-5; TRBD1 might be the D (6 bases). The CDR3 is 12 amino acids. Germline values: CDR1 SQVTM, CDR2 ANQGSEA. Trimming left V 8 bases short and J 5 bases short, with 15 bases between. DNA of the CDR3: TGCAGCTCGGCTGGGGGCGGTGAGACCCAGTACTTC. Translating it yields CSSAGGGETQYF. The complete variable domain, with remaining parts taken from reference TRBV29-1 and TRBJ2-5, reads SAVISQKPSRDICQRGTSLTIQCQVDSQVTMMFWYRQQPGQSLTLIATANQGSEATYESGFVIDKFPISRPNLTFSTLTVSNMSPEDSSIYLCSSAGGGETQYFGPGTRLLVL.

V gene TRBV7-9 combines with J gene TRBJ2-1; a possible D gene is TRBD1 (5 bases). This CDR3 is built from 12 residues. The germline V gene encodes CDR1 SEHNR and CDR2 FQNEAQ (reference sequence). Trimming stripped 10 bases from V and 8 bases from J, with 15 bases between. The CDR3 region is CATPSWGDEQFF. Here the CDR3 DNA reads TGTGCCACCCCCTCGTGGGGCGATGAGCAGTTCTTC.

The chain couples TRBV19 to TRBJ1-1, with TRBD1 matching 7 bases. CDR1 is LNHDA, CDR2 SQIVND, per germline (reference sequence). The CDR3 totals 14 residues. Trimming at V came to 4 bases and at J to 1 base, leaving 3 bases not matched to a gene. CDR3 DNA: TGTGCCAGTAGTAAAGACAGGGAGAACACTGAAGCTTTCTTT. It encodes CASSKDRENTEAFF. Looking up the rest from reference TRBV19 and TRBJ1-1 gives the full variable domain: DGGITQSPKYLFRKEGQNVTLSCEQNLNHDAMYWYRQDPGQGLRLIYYSQIVNDFQKGDIAEGYSVSREKKESFPLTVTSAQKNPTAFYLCASSKDRENTEAFFGQGTRLTVV.

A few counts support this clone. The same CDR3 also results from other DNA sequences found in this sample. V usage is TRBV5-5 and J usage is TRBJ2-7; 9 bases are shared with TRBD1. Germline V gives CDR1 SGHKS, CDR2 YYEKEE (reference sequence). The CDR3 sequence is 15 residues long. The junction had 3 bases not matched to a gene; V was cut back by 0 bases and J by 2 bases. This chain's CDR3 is CASSLGGDRAYEQYF. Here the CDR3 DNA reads TGTGCCAGCAGCTTGGGGGGGGACAGGGCCTACGAGCAGTACTTC.

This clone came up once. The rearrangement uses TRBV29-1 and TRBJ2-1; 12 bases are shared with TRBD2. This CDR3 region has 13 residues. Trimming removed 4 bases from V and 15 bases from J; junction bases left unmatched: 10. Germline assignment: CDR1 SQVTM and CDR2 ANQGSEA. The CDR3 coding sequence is TGCAGCGTTGGGACTAGCGGGATGGCAAGTGTGTTCTTC. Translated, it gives CSVGTSGMASVFF.

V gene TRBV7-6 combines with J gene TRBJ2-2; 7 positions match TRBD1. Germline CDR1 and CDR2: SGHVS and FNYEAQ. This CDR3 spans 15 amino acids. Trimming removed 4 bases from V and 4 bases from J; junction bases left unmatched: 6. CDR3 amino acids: CASSSGTAFTGELFF. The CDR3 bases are TGTGCCAGCAGCTCCGGGACAGCCTTCACCGGGGAGCTGTTTTTT.

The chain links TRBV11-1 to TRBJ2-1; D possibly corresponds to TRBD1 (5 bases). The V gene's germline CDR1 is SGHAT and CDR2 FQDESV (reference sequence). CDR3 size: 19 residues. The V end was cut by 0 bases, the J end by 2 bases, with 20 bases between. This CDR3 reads CASSLALMGRIGPYNEQFF. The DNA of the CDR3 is TGTGCCAGCAGCTTAGCGCTAATGGGGCGGATTGGCCCCTACAATGAGCAGTTCTTC.

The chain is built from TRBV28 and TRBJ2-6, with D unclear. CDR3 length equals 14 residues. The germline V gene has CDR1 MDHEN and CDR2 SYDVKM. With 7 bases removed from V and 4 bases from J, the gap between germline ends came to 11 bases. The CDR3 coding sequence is TGTGCCAGCACCTCTCCGGTCGGGGCCAACGTCCTGACTTTC. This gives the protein CASTSPVGANVLTF.

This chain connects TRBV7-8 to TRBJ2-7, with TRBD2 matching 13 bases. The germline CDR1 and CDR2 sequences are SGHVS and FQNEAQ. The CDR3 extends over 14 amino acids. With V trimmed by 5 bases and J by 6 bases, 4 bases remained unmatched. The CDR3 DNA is TGTGCCAGCAGCCTGGGGACTAGCGGGGCCGAGCAGTACTTC. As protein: CASSLGTSGAEQYF.

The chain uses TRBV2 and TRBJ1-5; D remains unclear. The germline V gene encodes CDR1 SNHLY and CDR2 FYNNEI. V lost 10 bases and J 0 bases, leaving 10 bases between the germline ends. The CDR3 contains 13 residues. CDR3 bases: TGTGCCACCAACCGGGATAGCAATCAGCCCCAGCATTTT. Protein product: CATNRDSNQPQHF.

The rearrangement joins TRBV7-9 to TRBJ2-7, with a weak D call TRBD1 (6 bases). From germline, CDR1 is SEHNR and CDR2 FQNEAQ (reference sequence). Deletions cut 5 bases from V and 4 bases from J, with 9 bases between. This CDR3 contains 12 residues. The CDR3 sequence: CASSLTGYEQYF. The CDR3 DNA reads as TGTGCCAGCAGCCTAACAGGGTACGAGCAGTACTTC.

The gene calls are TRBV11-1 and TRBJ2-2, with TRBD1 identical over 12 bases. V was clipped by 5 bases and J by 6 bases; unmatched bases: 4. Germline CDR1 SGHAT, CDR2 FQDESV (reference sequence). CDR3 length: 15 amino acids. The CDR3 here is CASSPGQGASGELFF. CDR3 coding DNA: TGTGCCAGCAGCCCGGGACAGGGGGCGTCCGGGGAGCTGTTTTTT.

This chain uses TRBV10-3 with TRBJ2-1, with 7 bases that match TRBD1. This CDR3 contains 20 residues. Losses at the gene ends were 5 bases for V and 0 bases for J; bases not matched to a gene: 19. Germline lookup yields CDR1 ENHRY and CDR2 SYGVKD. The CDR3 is CAISQRDSGSDTYSYNEQFF. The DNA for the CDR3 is TGTGCCATCAGTCAGAGGGACAGCGGCAGTGATACCTACTCCTACAATGAGCAGTTCTTC.

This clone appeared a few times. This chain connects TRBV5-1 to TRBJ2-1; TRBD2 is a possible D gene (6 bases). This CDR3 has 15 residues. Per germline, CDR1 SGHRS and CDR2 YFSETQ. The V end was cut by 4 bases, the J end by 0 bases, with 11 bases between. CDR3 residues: CASSPRGLSYNEQFF. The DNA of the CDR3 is TGCGCCAGCAGCCCGAGGGGACTCTCCTACAATGAGCAGTTCTTC.

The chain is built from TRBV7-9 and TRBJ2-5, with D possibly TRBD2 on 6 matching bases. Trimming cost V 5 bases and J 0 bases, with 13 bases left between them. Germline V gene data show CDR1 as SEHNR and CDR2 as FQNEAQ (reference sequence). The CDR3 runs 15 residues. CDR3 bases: TGTGCCAGCAGCGTAATGGACTACCACCAAGAGACCCAGTACTTC. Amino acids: CASSVMDYHQETQYF.

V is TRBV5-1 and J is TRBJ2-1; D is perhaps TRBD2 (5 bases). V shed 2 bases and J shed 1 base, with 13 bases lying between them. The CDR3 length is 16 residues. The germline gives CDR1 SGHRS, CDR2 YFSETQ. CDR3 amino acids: CASSLTSGFSYNEQFF. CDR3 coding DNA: TGCGCCAGCAGCTTAACCTCGGGGTTTTCCTACAATGAGCAGTTCTTC.

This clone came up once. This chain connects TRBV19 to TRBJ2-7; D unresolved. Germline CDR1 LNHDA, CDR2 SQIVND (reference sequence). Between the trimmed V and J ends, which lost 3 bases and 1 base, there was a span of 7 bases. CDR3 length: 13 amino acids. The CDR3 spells CASSISLSYEQYF. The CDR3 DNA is TGTGCCAGTAGTATCTCCCTGTCCTACGAGCAGTACTTC.

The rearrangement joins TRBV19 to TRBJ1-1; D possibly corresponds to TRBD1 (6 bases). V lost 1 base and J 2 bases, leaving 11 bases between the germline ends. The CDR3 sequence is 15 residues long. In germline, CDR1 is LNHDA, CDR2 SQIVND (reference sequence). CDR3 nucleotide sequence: TGTGCCAGTAGTATAGGGGGGCGGCCCAACACTGAAGCTTTCTTT. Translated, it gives CASSIGGRPNTEAFF.

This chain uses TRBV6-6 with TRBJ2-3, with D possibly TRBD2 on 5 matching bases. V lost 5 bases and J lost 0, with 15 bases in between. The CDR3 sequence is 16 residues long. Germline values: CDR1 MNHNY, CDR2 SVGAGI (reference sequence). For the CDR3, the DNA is TGTGCCAGCAGTCCTATGGGGAGCGGTAGCACAGATACGCAGTATTTT. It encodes CASSPMGSGSTDTQYF.

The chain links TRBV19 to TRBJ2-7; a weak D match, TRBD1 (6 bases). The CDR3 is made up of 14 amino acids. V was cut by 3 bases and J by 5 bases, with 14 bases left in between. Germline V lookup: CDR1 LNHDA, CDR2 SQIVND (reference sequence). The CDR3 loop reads CASSILAGAHEQYF. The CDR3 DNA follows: TGTGCCAGTAGTATTCTGGCAGGGGCCCACGAGCAGTACTTC.

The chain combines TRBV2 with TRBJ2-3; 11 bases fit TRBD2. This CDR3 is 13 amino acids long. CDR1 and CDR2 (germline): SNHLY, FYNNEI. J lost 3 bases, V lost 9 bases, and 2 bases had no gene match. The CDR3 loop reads CARTSGKTDTQYF. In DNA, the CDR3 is TGTGCCAGGACTAGCGGGAAGACAGATACGCAGTATTTT.

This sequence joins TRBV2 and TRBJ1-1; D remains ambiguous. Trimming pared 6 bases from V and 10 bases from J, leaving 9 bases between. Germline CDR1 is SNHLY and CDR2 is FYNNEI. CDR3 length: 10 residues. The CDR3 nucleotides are TGTGCCAGCAGCGAGGTGGGAGCTTTCTTT. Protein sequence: CASSEVGAFF.

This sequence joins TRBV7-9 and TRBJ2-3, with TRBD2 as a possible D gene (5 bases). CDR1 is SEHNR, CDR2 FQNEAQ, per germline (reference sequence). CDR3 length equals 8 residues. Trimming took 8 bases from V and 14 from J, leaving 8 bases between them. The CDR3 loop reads CASARGYF. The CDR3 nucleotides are TGTGCCAGCGCCCGGGGGTATTTT.

CDR3 DNA sequence: TGCGCCAGCAGCCAAGCCGCGGGGGGCAGGTACGAGCAGTACTTC. Translating it yields CASSQAAGGRYEQYF. The chain recombines TRBV4-1 with TRBJ2-7; 8 bases are a match to TRBD2. J gave up 4 bases and V 1 base, and 6 bases lay outside the gene matches. Per the germline V gene, CDR1 is MGHRA and CDR2 is YSYEKL. CDR3 length: 15 residues.